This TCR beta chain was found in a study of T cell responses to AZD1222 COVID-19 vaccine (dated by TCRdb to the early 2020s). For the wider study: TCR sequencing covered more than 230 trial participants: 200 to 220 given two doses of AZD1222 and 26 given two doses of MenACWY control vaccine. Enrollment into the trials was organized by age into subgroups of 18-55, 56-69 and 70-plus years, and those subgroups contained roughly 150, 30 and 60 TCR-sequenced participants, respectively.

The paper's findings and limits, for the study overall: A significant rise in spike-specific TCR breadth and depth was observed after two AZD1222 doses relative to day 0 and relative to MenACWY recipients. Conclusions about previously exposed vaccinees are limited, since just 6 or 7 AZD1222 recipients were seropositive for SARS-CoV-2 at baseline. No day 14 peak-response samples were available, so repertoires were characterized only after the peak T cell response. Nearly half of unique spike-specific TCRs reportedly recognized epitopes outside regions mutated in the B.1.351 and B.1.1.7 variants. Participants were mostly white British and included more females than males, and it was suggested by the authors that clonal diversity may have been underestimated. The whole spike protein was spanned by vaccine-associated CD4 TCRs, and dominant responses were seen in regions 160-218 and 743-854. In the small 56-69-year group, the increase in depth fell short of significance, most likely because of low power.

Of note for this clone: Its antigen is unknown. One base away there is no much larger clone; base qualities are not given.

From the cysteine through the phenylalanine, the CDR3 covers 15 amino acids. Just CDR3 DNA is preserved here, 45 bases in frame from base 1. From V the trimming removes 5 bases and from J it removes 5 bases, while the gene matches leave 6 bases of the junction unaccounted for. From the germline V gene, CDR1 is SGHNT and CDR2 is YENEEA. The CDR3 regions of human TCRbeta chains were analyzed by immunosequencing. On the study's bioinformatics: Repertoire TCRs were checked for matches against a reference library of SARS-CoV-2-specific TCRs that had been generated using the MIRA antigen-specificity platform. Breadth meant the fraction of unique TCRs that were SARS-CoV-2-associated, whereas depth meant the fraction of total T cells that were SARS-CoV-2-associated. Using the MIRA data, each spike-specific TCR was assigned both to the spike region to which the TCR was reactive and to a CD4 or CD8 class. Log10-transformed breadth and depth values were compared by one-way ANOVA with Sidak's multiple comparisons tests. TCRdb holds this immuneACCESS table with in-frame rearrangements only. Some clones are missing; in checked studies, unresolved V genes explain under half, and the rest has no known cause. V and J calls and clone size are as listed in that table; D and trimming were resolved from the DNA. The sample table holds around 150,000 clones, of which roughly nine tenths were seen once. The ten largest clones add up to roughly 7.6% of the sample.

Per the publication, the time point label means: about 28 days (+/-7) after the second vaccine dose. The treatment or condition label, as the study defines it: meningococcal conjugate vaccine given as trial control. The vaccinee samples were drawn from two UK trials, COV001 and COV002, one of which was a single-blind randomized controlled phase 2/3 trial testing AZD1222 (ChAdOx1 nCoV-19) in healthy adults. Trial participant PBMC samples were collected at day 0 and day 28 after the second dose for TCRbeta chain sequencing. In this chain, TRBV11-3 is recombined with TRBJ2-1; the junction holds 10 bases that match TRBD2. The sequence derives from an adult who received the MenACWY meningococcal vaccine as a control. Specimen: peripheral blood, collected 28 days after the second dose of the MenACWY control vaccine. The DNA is TGTGCCAGCAGCCGAGAACTAGCGGGAAACAATGAGCAGTTCTTC. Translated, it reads CASSRELAGNNEQFF. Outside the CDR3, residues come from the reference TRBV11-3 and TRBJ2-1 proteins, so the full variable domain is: EAGVVQSPRYKIIEKKQPVAFWCNPISGHNTLYWYLQNLGQGPELLIRYENEEAVDDSQLPKDRFSAERLKGVDSTLKIQPAELGDSAVYLCASSRELAGNNEQFFGPGTRLTVL.